This paragraph covers one TCR beta chain sequence. Its antigen remains unidentified. The sample is drawn from a study of radiation and T cells in renal cell carcinoma. Sequencing used immunoSEQ multiplex PCR; TCRdb keeps in-frame clones, though not all of them. The sample includes roughly 100,000 clones, 82% of them seen just once. General observations from the study: In blood, top tumor clones expanded by 2 weeks, shrinking by 4.

Time point meaning: baseline pretreatment blood. Noted treatment: 15 Gy SBRT to primary tumor, nephrectomy 4 weeks later. Germline V gene sequence: CDR1 MNHEY, CDR2 SVGAGI. With 6 bases removed from V and 5 bases from J, the gap between germline ends came to 4 bases. The CDR3 runs to 11 residues. The chain links TRBV6-5 to TRBJ2-2; D uncertain. The clonotype originates from a man in his sixties with renal cell carcinoma. Sequenced here: blood, sampled from a patient whose treatment included radiotherapy and nephrectomy. CDR3 loop: CASSRTGELFF. DNA of the CDR3: TGTGCCAGCAGCCGAACCGGGGAGCTGTTTTTT.